Shown below are 10 T cell receptor beta chains from a single sample sequenced in a study of blood T cell repertoires in COVID-19. Measured with immunoSEQ multiplex PCR; TCRdb has only the in-frame clones, and not every one. The table records approximately 280,000 clones, approximately 85% of them present only once. Material: peripheral blood. The receptors were sampled from a woman in her seventies with acute or convalescent COVID-19.

The chain uses TRBV5-1 and TRBJ2-3, with TRBD1 matching 11 bases. Germline V gene lookup returns CDR1 SGHRS and CDR2 YFSETQ. V lost 1 base and J lost 6; bases outside the gene matches: 7. CDR3 size: 16 residues. For the CDR3, the DNA is TGCGCCAGCAGCTTGACGGGACAGGGGGGTACCGATACGCAGTATTTT. This gives the protein CASSLTGQGGTDTQYF.

The rearrangement uses TRBV21-1 and TRBJ1-1; the tabulated D call, TRBD1, remains unverified against the DNA. TRBV21-1 constitutes a pseudogene. The CDR3 covers 14 residues. The chain's CDR3 is CASTTGTGNTEAFF. The CDR3 DNA reads TGTGCCAGCACCACCGGGACAGGGAACACTGAAGCTTTCTTT.

The V call is TRBV2, the J call TRBJ1-1; 8 nucleotides line up with TRBD1. The length of the CDR3 is 14 residues. V lost 9 bases, J lost 6 bases, and 12 bases stayed unmatched. Germline V gene lookup returns CDR1 SNHLY and CDR2 FYNNEI. This CDR3 is CARGQGGGDAEAFF. Here the CDR3 DNA reads TGTGCCAGAGGACAGGGAGGAGGAGATGCTGAAGCTTTCTTT. Looking up the rest from reference TRBV2 and TRBJ1-1 gives the full variable domain: EPEVTQTPSHQVTQMGQEVILRCVPISNHLYFYWYRQILGQKVEFLVSFYNNEISEKSEIFDDQFSVERPDGSNFTLKIRSTKLEDSAMYFCARGQGGGDAEAFFGQGTRLTVV.

The chain has TRBV5-1 and TRBJ1-1; D remains unclear. The germline CDR1 and CDR2 sequences are SGHRS and YFSETQ. There are 13 residues in the CDR3. Trimming cost V 5 bases and J 1 base, with 9 bases left between them. The CDR3 nucleotides are TGCGCCAGCAGGCAGAAGTCGAACACTGAAGCTTTCTTT. It encodes CASRQKSNTEAFF.

The V and J genes are TRBV5-1 and TRBJ1-2, with D tentatively TRBD1 (6 bases). Trimming took off 0 bases at V and 14 bases at J, with 14 bases between the two ends. Germline V gene lookup returns CDR1 SGHRS and CDR2 YFSETQ. The CDR3 loop spans 12 amino acids. The CDR3: CASSLDRGAVTF. The CDR3 nucleotides are TGCGCCAGCAGCTTGGATCGGGGGGCAGTAACCTTC.

The sample holds one count of this clone. V is TRBV7-2 and J is TRBJ1-1, with D unresolved. Germline assignment: CDR1 SGHTA and CDR2 FQGNSA. V was clipped by 5 bases and J by 5 bases, with 9 bases between them. The CDR3 is made up of 12 amino acids. CDR3 nucleotides: TGTGCCAGCAGCCACGGAGGGACTGAAGCTTTCTTT. It is translated as CASSHGGTEAFF. The variable domain in full, completed from reference TRBV7-2 and TRBJ1-1, reads GAGVSQSPSNKVTEKGKDVELRCDPISGHTALYWYRQSLGQGLEFLIYFQGNSAPDKSGLPSDRFSAERTGGSVSTLTIQRTQQEDSAVYLCASSHGGTEAFFGQGTRLTVV.

This clone was seen once. The V call is TRBV2, the J call TRBJ1-3; no clear D gene. The V and J ends lost 8 bases and 2 bases respectively, with 7 bases between them. Germline assignment: CDR1 SNHLY and CDR2 FYNNEI. The CDR3 extends over 12 amino acids. The CDR3 bases are TGTGCCAGCGGAGACCCTGGAAACACCATATATTTT. This sequence encodes CASGDPGNTIYF.

The V and J genes are TRBV19 and TRBJ2-7, with D perhaps matching TRBD1 (6 bases). Trimming pared 4 bases from V and 0 bases from J, leaving 16 bases between. CDR1 is LNHDA, CDR2 SQIVND, per germline (reference sequence). This CDR3 spans 16 amino acids. The CDR3 DNA reads TGTGCCAGTAGTACGAGGGCAGGGGCTAGCTCCTACGAGCAGTACTTC. This gives the protein CASSTRAGASSYEQYF.

The V call is TRBV6-1, the J call TRBJ2-1; the D gene is possibly TRBD1 (6 bases). CDR1 MNHNS and CDR2 SASEGT come from the germline V gene. The CDR3 runs 16 residues. Trimming left V 2 bases short and J 5 bases short, with 16 bases between. CDR3 amino acids: CASSEWGRWVDNEQFF. DNA for the CDR3: TGTGCCAGCAGTGAATGGGGGCGGTGGGTCGACAATGAGCAGTTCTTC.

The chain has TRBV5-1 and TRBJ1-5; 11 nucleotides match TRBD1. The length of the CDR3 is 15 residues. The junction had 3 bases not matched to a gene; V was cut back by 1 base and J by 6 bases. Germline loops: CDR1 SGHRS, CDR2 YFSETQ. The CDR3 DNA sequence: TGCGCCAGCAGCTTGACGGGACAGGGGGGTCAGCCCCAGCATTTT. This gives the protein CASSLTGQGGQPQHF.